One sample yielded the 20 T cell receptor beta chains listed below, sequenced in a study of cytomegalovirus exposure and HLA in healthy donors. The PCR ran on 60 Vbeta and 13 Jbeta primers. This table comes from immunoSEQ multiplex PCR, and its TCRdb copy is limited to in-frame clones, with some not included. Of 75,000 or so clones listed, around 74% are singletons. Sequencing input: PBMCs. Receptors were obtained from a young woman in good health and CMV-seropositive.

Notes on this clone: The junction departs from germline at one end; a sequencing error may be responsible. This chain links TRBV7-7 with TRBJ2-5; TRBD2 might be the D (5 bases). CDR3 length: 13 residues. Germline values: CDR1 SSHAT, CDR2 FNYEAQ (reference sequence). CDR3 DNA: TGTGCTAGCAGCTTTGGACTTGAAGAGACCCAGTACTTC. This translates into CASSFGLEETQYF.

The chain links TRBV7-2 to TRBJ1-5, with 8 nucleotides matching TRBD1. The V gene's germline CDR1 is SGHTA and CDR2 FQGNSA. After removal of 5 bases from V and 4 bases from J, the junction contained 7 bases not matched to a gene. The CDR3 totals 15 residues. In DNA, the CDR3 is TGTGCCAGCAGCCTAAACCGACAGGGGAATCAGCCCCAGCATTTT. Protein product: CASSLNRQGNQPQHF.

The V call is TRBV6-1, the J call TRBJ1-1; possibly TRBD1 for D (5 bases). Germline CDR1 MNHNS, CDR2 SASEGT. V gave up 2 bases and J gave up 1 base, with 14 bases separating them. The CDR3 runs 16 residues. The CDR3 is CASSEKQGRWNTEAFF. The DNA for the CDR3 is TGTGCCAGCAGTGAAAAGCAGGGTCGGTGGAACACTGAAGCTTTCTTT.

The chain uses TRBV6-5 and TRBJ1-2, with 8 bases that match TRBD1. The trim removed 5 bases at V and 6 bases at J, leaving 8 bases unmatched. Germline V gene data show CDR1 as MNHEY and CDR2 as SVGAGI. The CDR3 covers 14 residues. The CDR3 is CASSRTGFLDGYTF. The CDR3 region has the DNA TGTGCCAGCAGTCGGACAGGGTTTTTGGATGGCTACACCTTC.

CDR3 in DNA: TGTGCCAGCAGCGGCGCACAGGCCTGGTACGAGCAGTACTTC. Translation: CASSGAQAWYEQYF. The chain employs TRBV5-8 and TRBJ2-7, with D perhaps TRBD1 (5 bases). Per the germline V gene, CDR1 is SGHTS and CDR2 is YDEGEE. V lost 4 bases and J lost 4, with 15 bases in between. The CDR3 totals 14 residues.

The genes are TRBV15 and TRBJ2-1, with a tentative D call TRBD1 (5 bases). CDR3 length: 15 amino acids. V lost 0 bases and J lost 2, with 8 bases in between. Germline V gives CDR1 LNHNV, CDR2 YYDKDF (reference sequence). This CDR3 reads CATSRDRVPYNEQFF. The CDR3 nucleotides read TGTGCCACCAGCAGAGACAGGGTCCCCTACAATGAGCAGTTCTTC.

The chain combines TRBV2 with TRBJ1-3, with D possibly TRBD1 on 6 matching bases. V shed 5 bases and J shed 4 bases, with 24 bases lying between them. The CDR3 is 18 residues long. Germline CDR1 reads SNHLY; CDR2 reads FYNNEI. This chain's CDR3 is CASSKGTSGQLYGNTIYF. The DNA for the CDR3 is TGTGCCAGCAGTAAAGGGACCTCGGGACAACTGTACGGAAACACCATATATTTT.

V usage is TRBV4-1 and J usage is TRBJ2-2; 10 bases are a match to TRBD2. V was clipped by 0 bases and J by 4 bases; unmatched bases: 11. This CDR3 has 19 amino acids. In germline, CDR1 is MGHRA, CDR2 YSYEKL. For the CDR3, the DNA is TGCGCCAGCAGCCAAGAGAGGATTAGCGGGAGGTTTGGCACCGGGGAGCTGTTTTTT. It translates to CASSQERISGRFGTGELFF.

In regard to this clone: A read error may account for a junction end that differs from germline. The chain carries TRBV20-1 and TRBJ1-2; no definite D call. This CDR3 spans 9 amino acids. The germline CDR1 and CDR2 sequences are DFQATT and SNEGSKA (reference sequence). Here the CDR3 reads CSSVYGYTF. As DNA, the CDR3 is TGTTCTAGCGTCTATGGCTACACCTTC.

The chain has TRBV7-8 and TRBJ1-5, with 8 bases lining up with TRBD1. V lost 2 bases to trimming and J lost 6 bases; unmatched junction nucleotides: 9. This CDR3 has 16 residues. The germline V gene has CDR1 SGHVS and CDR2 FQNEAQ. Here the CDR3 DNA reads TGTGCCAGCAGCTTAAGACAGGGGCGCGGAAGTCAGCCCCAGCATTTT. Its protein product is CASSLRQGRGSQPQHF.

The CDR3 reads CASSDPGLAKNEQFF. CDR3 sequence (DNA): TGTGCCAGCAGTGATCCGGGACTAGCCAAAAATGAGCAGTTCTTC. The chain has TRBV25-1 and TRBJ2-1, with TRBD2 matching over 9 bases. V dropped 3 bases and J dropped 7; count of bases not matched to a gene: 7. The CDR3 has 15 amino acids. Germline V gene sequence: CDR1 MGHDK, CDR2 SYGVNS.

This clone was counted only a few times. The rearrangement joins TRBV7-8 to TRBJ1-1; perhaps TRBD1 as D (6 bases). This CDR3 region has 13 residues. Trimming removed 5 bases at V and 6 bases at J, with 13 bases between. CDR1 and CDR2 (germline): SGHVS, FQNEAQ. In nucleotides, the CDR3 is TGTGCCAGCAGCGCAGGGGAATTCTCTGAAGCTTTCTTT. Translating it yields CASSAGEFSEAFF.

This chain uses TRBV5-4 with TRBJ2-1, with D possibly TRBD2 on 5 matching bases. Trimming left V 4 bases short and J 9 bases short, with 14 bases between. CDR3 size: 13 residues. From germline, CDR1 is SGHNT and CDR2 YYREEE (reference sequence). The CDR3 nucleotides are TGTGCCAGCAGCCGTACGGGGTCGGGTGAGCAGTTCTTC. Protein product: CASSRTGSGEQFF.

CDR3 coding DNA: TGCAGCGTTGCCCGCGGGAGAGAGATAGATACGCAGTATTTT. This sequence encodes CSVARGREIDTQYF. This rearrangement joins TRBV29-1 to TRBJ2-3; 7 positions agree with TRBD2. Per the germline V gene, CDR1 is SQVTM and CDR2 is ANQGSEA. The CDR3 is 14 amino acids. Trimming removed 4 bases from V and 5 bases from J; junction bases left unmatched: 9.

The rearrangement links TRBV9 to TRBJ2-7; 9 bases line up with TRBD1. Germline V CDR1 and CDR2: SGDLS, YYNGEE. This CDR3 has 15 amino acids. J gave up 7 bases and V 2 bases, and 10 bases lay outside the gene matches. This CDR3 reads CASSVSDRGIGEQYF. DNA for the CDR3: TGTGCCAGCAGCGTCTCGGACAGGGGAATCGGGGAGCAGTACTTC.

The genes are TRBV28 and TRBJ1-1; tentative D call: TRBD1 (5 bases). Germline V lookup: CDR1 MDHEN, CDR2 SYDVKM. This CDR3 spans 14 amino acids. The CDR3 region is CANSAGGLNTEAFF. In nucleotides, the CDR3 is TGTGCAAACTCCGCGGGGGGACTGAACACTGAAGCTTTCTTT.

The chain carries TRBV2 and TRBJ2-7, with a tentative D call TRBD2 (6 bases). The CDR3 totals 14 residues. V was shortened by 6 bases and J by 6 bases, with 18 bases between the two germline ends. Germline CDR1 reads SNHLY; CDR2 reads FYNNEI. CDR3 DNA sequence: TGTGCCAGCAGGGACCGACTAGAGTCGGGCGAGCAGTACTTC. This sequence encodes CASRDRLESGEQYF.

This chain connects TRBV28 to TRBJ1-4, with D unresolved. Germline lookup yields CDR1 MDHEN and CDR2 SYDVKM. This CDR3 comprises 11 residues. The V end lost 3 bases, the J end lost 6 bases, and 2 bases lay between the germline ends. The CDR3 spells CASSFYEKLFF. In nucleotides, the CDR3 is TGTGCCAGCAGTTTCTATGAAAAACTGTTTTTT.

The chain has TRBV7-9 and TRBJ1-2; 9 bases agree with TRBD1. Per germline, CDR1 SEHNR and CDR2 FQNEAQ (reference sequence). The CDR3 totals 14 residues. With V trimmed by 4 bases and J by 8 bases, 8 bases remained unmatched. CDR3 loop: CASSSEQGASGYTF. The CDR3, as DNA: TGTGCCAGCAGCTCGGAACAGGGGGCGTCCGGCTACACCTTC.

The chain recombines TRBV7-9 with TRBJ2-7; 7 nucleotides line up with TRBD1. The germline gives CDR1 SEHNR, CDR2 FQNEAQ (reference sequence). CDR3 length: 13 residues. The ends lost 4 bases at V and 5 bases at J; junction bases unmatched: 5. The CDR3 here is CASSSYRGNEQYF. For the CDR3, the DNA is TGTGCCAGCAGCTCGTACAGGGGCAACGAGCAGTACTTC.